The 13 T cell receptor beta chains presented below share a single source sample, sequenced in a study of OX40 agonist ivuxolimab in advanced cancers. Data came from immunoSEQ multiplex PCR; TCRdb stores just in-frame clones and leaves some out. This table has fewer than 120,000 clones, 89% appearing once. The sequences come from CD4+ or CD8+ T cells sorted from blood, collected in a trial of the OX40 agonist ivuxolimab. All receptors derive from an adult with an advanced solid tumor such as melanoma, head and neck, liver or kidney cancer.

The rearrangement uses TRBV7-2 and TRBJ1-2; 7 bases map to TRBD1. Unmatched junction bases numbered 9, after V lost 1 base and J lost 7 bases. Germline loops: CDR1 SGHTA, CDR2 FQGNSA. CDR3 length: 15 amino acids. The CDR3 sequence: CASSLGRGHSGGYTF. In nucleotides, the CDR3 is TGTGCCAGCAGCTTAGGGAGGGGGCATTCTGGTGGCTACACCTTC.

The chain has TRBV19 and TRBJ1-1, with D possibly TRBD1 on 5 matching bases. CDR1 and CDR2 (germline): LNHDA, SQIVND (reference sequence). CDR3 size: 13 residues. Trimming cost V 5 bases and J 6 bases, with 13 bases left between them. The CDR3 coding sequence is TGTGCCAGTAGTTTACAGGATTTTTCTGAAGCTTTCTTT. Encoded protein: CASSLQDFSEAFF.

The chain links TRBV30 to TRBJ2-5; maybe TRBD2 (5 bases). This CDR3 has 17 residues. Trimming took off 2 bases at V and 0 bases at J, with 19 bases between the two ends. The germline V gene has CDR1 GTSNPN and CDR2 SVGIG (reference sequence). In nucleotides, the CDR3 is TGTGCCTGGAGTAGGTGGAGGTGGGTTGAAGACCAAGAGACCCAGTACTTC. It yields the protein CAWSRWRWVEDQETQYF.

This sequence joins TRBV6-5 and TRBJ1-2, with 11 bases that match TRBD1. CDR3 length: 13 amino acids. Per the germline V gene, CDR1 is MNHEY and CDR2 is SVGAGI. V was clipped by 8 bases and J by 6 bases; unmatched bases: 5. The CDR3: CASGRTGGDGYTF. For the CDR3, the DNA is TGTGCCAGCGGACGGACAGGGGGCGATGGCTACACCTTC.

This rearrangement joins TRBV5-8 to TRBJ1-1; 8 positions match TRBD1. The CDR3 covers 14 residues. Germline V gives CDR1 SGHTS, CDR2 YDEGEE. V lost 3 bases to trimming and J lost 1 base; unmatched junction nucleotides: 2. CDR3 DNA sequence: TGTGCCAGCAGCTACGGACAGGGGAACACTGAAGCTTTCTTT. Translation gives CASSYGQGNTEAFF.

This chain joins TRBV2 and TRBJ1-6, with D tentatively TRBD1 (6 bases). Per germline, CDR1 SNHLY and CDR2 FYNNEI. V dropped 6 bases and J dropped 8 bases, with 14 bases sitting between them. The CDR3 is 14 amino acids. The CDR3 nucleotides are TGTGCCAGCAGGGACGGACAGTCCTATTCACCCCTCCACTTT. This encodes CASRDGQSYSPLHF.

The gene calls are TRBV21-1 and TRBJ1-3; the table's D call, TRBD1, was not checked against the DNA. TRBV21-1 is a known pseudogene. The CDR3 runs to 16 residues. This CDR3 reads CASSQKRDRVSNTIYF. CDR3 in DNA: TGTGCCAGCAGCCAAAAAAGGGACAGGGTAAGCAACACCATATATTTT.

This sequence joins TRBV6-6 and TRBJ2-3; D ambiguous. Germline CDR1 reads MNHNY; CDR2 reads SVGAGI (reference sequence). Trimming took off 0 bases at V and 7 bases at J, with 2 bases between the two ends. The CDR3 spans 11 residues. In nucleotides, the CDR3 is TGTGCCAGCAGTTACTCTAATACGCAGTATTTT. Protein sequence: CASSYSNTQYF.

This rearrangement joins TRBV7-3 to TRBJ2-1; D ambiguous. V lost 2 bases and J lost 8, with 10 bases in between. The CDR3 loop spans 13 amino acids. In germline, CDR1 is SGHTA, CDR2 FQGTGA. CDR3 residues: CASSLSGDYEQFF. The DNA of the CDR3 is TGTGCCAGCAGCTTATCTGGGGATTATGAGCAGTTCTTC.

Only a few counts were recorded for this clone. The chain recombines TRBV5-1 with TRBJ2-2; 9 nucleotides align to TRBD2. CDR1 and CDR2 from the germline V gene are SGHRS and YFSETQ. This CDR3 has 19 residues. Trimming took 4 bases from V and 4 from J; bases not matched to a gene: 17. The CDR3 is CASSPEGFGRGGSTGELFF. Written as DNA, the CDR3 is TGCGCCAGCAGCCCAGAAGGATTCGGGCGGGGGGGCTCCACCGGGGAGCTGTTTTTT. Using reference TRBV5-1 and TRBJ2-2 for the parts outside the CDR3, the full variable domain is KAGVTQTPRYLIKTRGQQVTLSCSPISGHRSVSWYQQTPGQGLQFLFEYFSETQRNKGNFPGRFSGRQFSNSRSEMNVSTLELGDSALYLCASSPEGFGRGGSTGELFFGEGSRLTVL.

The V and J genes are TRBV27 and TRBJ2-7; 8 nucleotides align to TRBD2. V lost 0 bases and J lost 3; bases outside the gene matches: 1. Germline values: CDR1 MNHEY, CDR2 SMNVEV (reference sequence). This CDR3 region has 14 residues. The CDR3 coding sequence is TGTGCCAGCAGTTTATCCGGGAGGGGCTACGAGCAGTACTTC. As protein: CASSLSGRGYEQYF.

The chain couples TRBV7-2 to TRBJ2-1; D is uncertain. Looked up from germline, CDR1 is SGHTA and CDR2 is FQGNSA. V was cut by 4 bases and J by 0 bases, with 10 bases left in between. This CDR3 spans 15 amino acids. The CDR3 reads CASSSGGFSYNEQFF. The CDR3 region has the DNA TGTGCCAGCAGCTCCGGTGGGTTCTCCTACAATGAGCAGTTCTTC.

CDR3 DNA: TGTGCCAGCAGCACAGGAGTGGGGACACTTCATGAAAAACTGTTTTTT. It encodes CASSTGVGTLHEKLFF. This chain links TRBV9 with TRBJ1-4; tentative D call: TRBD1 (6 bases). The V end lost 4 bases, the J end lost 6 bases, and 19 bases lay between the germline ends. Germline V gene data show CDR1 as SGDLS and CDR2 as YYNGEE. There are 16 residues in the CDR3.